This TCR beta chain was profiled in a study of blood T cell repertoires in COVID-19. About the study: COVID-19 samples from acute and convalescent phases originated in the United States, Italy and Spain. PBMCs, B-cell-depleted T cells, or T cells were the source of the cDNA or gDNA that made up the material.

This clone has only a few counts. The CDR3 has 17 amino acids. V shed 0 bases and J 2 bases; nucleotides not matched to a gene: 7. Germline V gene sequence: CDR1 SGHNT, CDR2 YYREEE (reference sequence). How the authors handled the data: The authors estimated nucleated cell counts from reference gene primer amplification. Sequenced by immunoSEQ multiplex PCR; TCRdb stores in-frame clones only, minus some. V, J and clone size reflect that table, while D and trimming were determined from the DNA. In the table there are 650,000 to 800,000 clones, 85% to 90% of which are singletons. This receptor was taken from a woman in her late teens or twenties with acute or convalescent COVID-19. V usage is TRBV5-4 and J usage is TRBJ2-3; 9 positions match TRBD2. Sequencing input: peripheral blood. CDR3 sequence reads: CASSLGVLAGITDTQYF. As DNA, the CDR3 is TGTGCCAGCAGCTTGGGTGTTCTAGCGGGGATCACAGATACGCAGTATTTT.